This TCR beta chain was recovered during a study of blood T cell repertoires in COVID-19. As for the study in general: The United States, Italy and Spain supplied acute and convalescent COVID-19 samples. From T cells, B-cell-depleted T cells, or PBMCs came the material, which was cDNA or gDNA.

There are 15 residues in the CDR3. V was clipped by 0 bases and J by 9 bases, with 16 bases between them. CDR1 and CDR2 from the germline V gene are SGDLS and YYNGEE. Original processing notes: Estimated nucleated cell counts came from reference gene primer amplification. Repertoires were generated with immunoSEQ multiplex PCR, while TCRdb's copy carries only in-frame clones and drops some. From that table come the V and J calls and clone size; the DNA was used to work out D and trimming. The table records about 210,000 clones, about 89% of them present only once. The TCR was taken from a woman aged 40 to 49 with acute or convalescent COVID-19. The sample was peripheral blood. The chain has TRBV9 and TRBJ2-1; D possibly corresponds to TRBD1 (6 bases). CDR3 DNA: TGTGCCAGCAGCGTAGAAATCAGGGGAAGGGGTGAGCAGTTCTTC. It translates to CASSVEIRGRGEQFF.